A single sample gave rise to the 3 T cell receptor beta chains below, sequenced in a study of T cell changes during pregnancy in multiple sclerosis. Assay used: immunoSEQ multiplex PCR; TCRdb lists only in-frame clones, some missing. The repertoire consists of more than 25,000 clones, with about 92% occurring once and the leading ten covering 4.8%. Sequenced material: peripheral blood, taken in the first trimester of pregnancy. Source of these receptors: a female donor in good health, enrolled as a control in a pregnancy study.

The rearrangement uses TRBV28 and TRBJ1-1; 9 nucleotides agree with TRBD1. CDR3 length: 16 amino acids. Germline V gene lookup returns CDR1 MDHEN and CDR2 SYDVKM. With 2 bases clipped from V and 5 bases from J, the junction kept 9 bases outside the gene matches. In DNA form, the CDR3 reads TGTGCCAGCAGTTTACCGGGGACAGGGAGTAGGACTGAAGCTTTCTTT. This gives the protein CASSLPGTGSRTEAFF. Full variable domain (remainder filled in from reference TRBV28 and TRBJ1-1): DVKVTQSSRYLVKRTGEKVFLECVQDMDHENMFWYRQDPGLGLRLIYFSYDVKMKEKGDIPEGYSVSREKKERFSLILESASTNQTSMYLCASSLPGTGSRTEAFFGQGTRLTVV.

The chain uses TRBV7-8 and TRBJ2-2; D is perhaps TRBD2 (6 bases). V was trimmed by 6 bases and J by 4 bases, leaving 15 bases between them. The CDR3 totals 15 residues. The germline V gene has CDR1 SGHVS and CDR2 FQNEAQ. Here the CDR3 DNA reads TGTGCCAGCAGTCTACCGGGACTTAGCACCGGGGAGCTGTTTTTT. It is translated as CASSLPGLSTGELFF. Looking up the rest from reference TRBV7-8 and TRBJ2-2 gives the full variable domain: GAGVSQSPRYKVAKRGQDVALRCDPISGHVSLFWYQQALGQGPEFLTYFQNEAQLDKSGLPSDRFFAERPEGSVSTLKIQRTQQEDSAVYLCASSLPGLSTGELFFGEGSRLTVL.

V is TRBV29-1 and J is TRBJ1-2; perhaps TRBD1 as D (5 bases). The V end lost 7 bases, the J end lost 7 bases, and 25 bases lay between the germline ends. The CDR3 runs to 15 residues. From germline, CDR1 is SQVTM and CDR2 ANQGSEA. DNA for the CDR3: TGCAGCGCCGTCTTGGTACGGGGGGGAGTAGCTGGCTACACCTTC. The encoded protein is CSAVLVRGGVAGYTF.